Presented here are 4 T cell receptor beta chains from one specimen sequenced in a study of T cells in tumors after PD-1 blockade. Using immunoSEQ multiplex PCR, the repertoire was profiled, and TCRdb retains in-frame clones only, with some absent. The sample comprises approximately 50,000 clones, more than 60% of which are singletons, and approximately 8.3% rests with the top ten. The sample was PBMCs, taken before anti-PD-1 therapy. Source of these receptors: a human donor with advanced basal cell or squamous cell carcinoma (not recorded which).

This sequence joins TRBV6-5 and TRBJ2-3; the D is unclear. CDR1 is MNHEY and CDR2 is SVGAGI in the germline V gene. The CDR3 length is 14 residues. Between the trimmed V and J ends, which lost 2 bases and 0 bases, there was a span of 6 bases. The chain's CDR3 is CASSYQRSTDTQYF. The CDR3 DNA reads as TGTGCCAGCAGTTACCAGAGGAGCACAGATACGCAGTATTTT.

The chain employs TRBV9 and TRBJ2-2; D may be TRBD1 or TRBD2 (6 bases each). This CDR3 is 16 amino acids long. Between the trimmed V and J ends, which lost 0 bases and 3 bases, there was a span of 12 bases. Per the germline V gene, CDR1 is SGDLS and CDR2 is YYNGEE. CDR3 region: CASSVAEGEDTGELFF. As DNA, the CDR3 is TGTGCCAGCAGCGTAGCGGAGGGGGAGGACACCGGGGAGCTGTTTTTT.

The rearrangement links TRBV3-1 (or the pseudogene TRBV3-2) to TRBJ2-1; D is undetermined. The V end was cut by 0 bases, the J end by 2 bases, with 11 bases between. CDR1 LGHDT and CDR2 YNNKEL come from the germline V gene (reference sequence). The CDR3 is made up of 16 amino acids. CDR3 nucleotides: TGTGCCAGCAGCCAAGATCGACGGATAACCTACAATGAGCAGTTCTTC. Translating gives CASSQDRRITYNEQFF.

The chain uses TRBV3-1 (or the pseudogene TRBV3-2) and TRBJ2-7; 8 positions match TRBD2. CDR3 length: 15 amino acids. The junction had 8 bases not matched to a gene; V was cut back by 3 bases and J by 4 bases. The germline V gene has CDR1 LGHDT and CDR2 YNNKEL (reference sequence). The CDR3 sequence: CASSQARGGLYEQYF. The CDR3 DNA reads TGTGCCAGCAGCCAGGCCCGGGGGGGTCTTTACGAGCAGTACTTC.